A single T cell receptor (beta chain) is shown here with its context. Antigen specificity is unknown. PCR employed 60 Vbeta and 13 Jbeta primers. In the study's own analysis: Later analysis identified tens of millions of unique TCR beta chains, 9 million to 13 million shared. Generated by immunoSEQ multiplex PCR, the TCRdb table keeps only in-frame clones and is missing some. D and trimming were read from the DNA, whereas the V and J calls and clone size are those reported in that table. The sample records some 200,000 clones, 75% to 90% being singletons. This record belongs to a study of cytomegalovirus exposure and HLA in healthy donors. Study findings and constraints: Association of approximately 18,000 TCR beta sequences with HLA alleles was found at 0.05 false discovery rate in a later analysis. Researchers counted around 160 TCR beta chains as cytomegalovirus-associated.

The CDR3 contains 14 residues. The V gene end was trimmed by 6 bases and the J gene end by 7 bases; junction bases not matched to a gene: 9. Germline V CDR1 and CDR2: SGHRS, YFSETQ. The sequencing sample was made of PBMCs. V gene TRBV5-1 combines with J gene TRBJ2-1; 8 nucleotides align to TRBD2. This clonotype was obtained from a woman aged 18-30 years in good health and CMV-seronegative. CDR3 amino acids: CASTKRERENEQFF. The CDR3 DNA is TGCGCCAGCACCAAGCGGGAGAGGGAAAATGAGCAGTTCTTC. The full variable domain, rest sourced from reference TRBV5-1 and TRBJ2-1, is KAGVTQTPRYLIKTRGQQVTLSCSPISGHRSVSWYQQTPGQGLQFLFEYFSETQRNKGNFPGRFSGRQFSNSRSEMNVSTLELGDSALYLCASTKRERENEQFFGPGTRLTVL.